Listed below are T cell receptor beta chains from one sample, sequenced in a study of blood T cell repertoires in COVID-19. Assay: immunoSEQ multiplex PCR; the TCRdb copy retains only in-frame clones and omits some. The data hold approximately 220,000 clones, with approximately 82% observed a single time. Sequenced: peripheral blood. These receptors all stem from a woman aged 50 to 65 with acute or convalescent COVID-19. Each CDR3 is given with its conserved first and last residue. D genes are given only for firm matches.

D gene,V gene,CDR3 protein
TRBD1,TRBV28,CASSLDRAVYGYTF
NA,TRBV18,CASSPNQGMNTEAFF
NA,TRBV3-1/TRBV3-2,CASLSGGTDTQYF
TRBD1,TRBV7-2,CASSLRGFRGSSYEQYF
NA,TRBV2,CASNRQETQYF
NA,TRBV6-5,CASRGSGADYGYTF
NA,TRBV18,CASSPNQVPNTEAFF
NA,TRBV2,CASSLDGIGNQPQHF
NA,TRBV5-1,CASRETPNTGELFF
TRBD1,TRBV7-3,CASNPGTGNEKLFF
NA,TRBV30,CAWGLRGEAFF
NA,TRBV1,CTSTPGGGNTEAFF
TRBD2,TRBV6-1,CASSDAGVPDTQYF
NA,TRBV27,CASSFVRDTEAFF
NA,TRBV6-4,CASSDRDGYTF
NA,TRBV5-1,CASSFSNTRKGSGNTIYF
TRBD1,TRBV6-5,CASSWGRGPENEQFF
NA,TRBV30,CAWSAWTSQETQYF
NA,TRBV19,CASSSGQTRNNSPLHF
NA,TRBV5-1,CASSWGGQNTEAFF
NA,TRBV11-1,CASSLIFQAPQYF
TRBD1,TRBV2,CASRRQGANTEAFF
NA,TRBV7-3,CASSAYRDNEQFF
TRBD1,TRBV28,CASSNRDRELQYF
TRBD2,TRBV5-4,CASSLPSLGTSNYNEQFF
NA,TRBV20-1,CSASSRQETQYF
TRBD1,TRBV2,CASGTGFYEQYF
NA,TRBV5-1,CASSRQEYTGELFF
NA,TRBV18,CASSLSTGGTDTQYF
NA,TRBV15,CATSREGGGVSPLHF
NA,TRBV27,CASLRQLRDNSPLHF
TRBD2,TRBV10-2,CASNHLAEGTGELFF
NA,TRBV24-1,CATSDPRHPYEQYF
NA,TRBV9,CASSVASGLSYEQYF
TRBD1,TRBV19,CASSTLTGRQETQYF
NA,TRBV27,CASSFTTLVAGTEAFF
NA,TRBV19,CASSNLQETQYF
TRBD2,TRBV24-1,CATGGLADNEQFF
NA,TRBV5-1,CASSLGGGRNTEAFF
TRBD1,TRBV18,CASSPAGTDITGGYTF
NA,TRBV28,CASSTTREIYEQYF
TRBD1,TRBV7-9,CASSPRTGPYQETQYF
NA,TRBV4-1,CASSQDRGLTNEQFF
NA,TRBV12-3/TRBV12-4,CASRRGPEQYF
NA,TRBV19,CASSEQNTEAFF
NA,TRBV2,CASSDVTAGGINQPQHF
TRBD2,TRBV20-1,CSASGRSTSGRASTDTQYF
TRBD1,TRBV29-1,CSVERDRVGTEAFF
NA,TRBV6-6,CASSSTDSNEKLFF
NA,TRBV14,CASSQVRRPNTEAFF
NA,TRBV14,CASSLSGGNTEAFF
TRBD1,TRBV5-1,CASSPGGNDEQYF
NA,TRBV20-1,CSASGSRVEQYF
TRBD2,TRBV5-4,CASSALAGETYEQYF
NA,TRBV9,CASGEAPYNEQFF